These 20 T cell receptor beta chains share one sample of origin, sequenced in a study of T cell responses to AZD1222 COVID-19 vaccine. Sequencing used immunoSEQ multiplex PCR; TCRdb keeps in-frame clones, though not all of them. The table has some 130,000 clones, just under 95% seen once. The input for sequencing was peripheral blood, taken 28 days after the second AZD1222 dose. Receptors were obtained from an adult who received the AZD1222 COVID-19 vaccine.

V and J are TRBV4-1 and TRBJ1-5, with D unclear. V was pared by 0 bases and J by 11 bases, with 11 bases between. Germline lookup yields CDR1 MGHRA and CDR2 YSYEKL. The CDR3 has 13 residues. The CDR3 protein is CASSQEAFMSQHF. CDR3 sequence (DNA): TGCGCCAGCAGCCAAGAGGCCTTCATGTCCCAGCATTTT.

The chain recombines TRBV15 with TRBJ1-1; D is perhaps TRBD1 (5 bases). CDR1 is LNHNV and CDR2 is YYDKDF in the germline V gene (reference sequence). Trimming left V 1 base short and J 1 base short, with 13 bases between. This CDR3 has 16 residues. The CDR3 loop is CATSRGVGGWNTEAFF. The CDR3 bases are TGTGCCACCAGCAGAGGAGTCGGGGGATGGAACACTGAAGCTTTCTTT. The full variable domain, in which reference TRBV15 and TRBJ1-1 provide the parts outside the CDR3, is DAMVIQNPRYQVTQFGKPVTLSCSQTLNHNVMYWYQQKSSQAPKLLFHYYDKDFNNEADTPDNFQSRRPNTSFCFLDIRSPGLGDTAMYLCATSRGVGGWNTEAFFGQGTRLTVV.

The V call is TRBV24-1, the J call TRBJ2-1; D might be TRBD1 (5 bases). Per germline, CDR1 KGHDR and CDR2 SFDVKD. The CDR3 is made up of 13 amino acids. Trimming stripped 0 bases from V and 7 bases from J, with 6 bases between. DNA of the CDR3: TGTGCCACCAGTGATTTGGACAGTAATGAGCAGTTCTTC. Protein: CATSDLDSNEQFF.

The chain is built from TRBV18 and TRBJ1-6; 7 bases are shared with TRBD1. CDR3 length: 16 amino acids. Germline V lookup: CDR1 KGHSH, CDR2 LQKENI. The trim removed 5 bases at V and 7 bases at J, leaving 11 bases unmatched. CDR3 sequence reads: CASSSQGRTENSPLHF. Written as DNA, the CDR3 is TGTGCCAGCTCATCACAGGGGAGGACGGAAAATTCACCCCTCCACTTT.

Written as DNA, the CDR3 is TGTGCCAGCAGCTTAGATAAGGGTCTCTATGGCTACACCTTC. Translation: CASSLDKGLYGYTF. This chain links TRBV7-3 with TRBJ1-2; D is unresolved. The CDR3 covers 14 residues. Germline CDR1 and CDR2: SGHTA and FQGTGA. Trimming left V 2 bases short and J 4 bases short, with 11 bases between.

This sequence joins TRBV11-3 and TRBJ2-7; D not resolved. Germline CDR1 SGHNT, CDR2 YENEEA. This CDR3 spans 11 amino acids. The germline V and J ends were trimmed by 1 base and 5 bases, with 3 bases remaining between them. This CDR3 reads CASSLGHEQYF. CDR3 in DNA: TGTGCCAGCAGCTTAGGCCACGAGCAGTACTTC.

This chain joins TRBV5-4 and TRBJ2-3; D unclear. CDR3 size: 16 residues. V was shortened by 4 bases and J by 2 bases, with 17 bases between the two germline ends. CDR1 and CDR2 from the germline V gene are SGHNT and YYREEE (reference sequence). The CDR3, as DNA: TGTGCCAGCAGCAAAGCCTTCCCAGAGAACACAGATACGCAGTATTTT. This gives the protein CASSKAFPENTDTQYF.

In DNA form, the CDR3 reads TGTGCCAGCAGTCCAACCCCGAAGCCCGGTGCTTTCTTT. It specifies CASSPTPKPGAFF. The genes are TRBV6-5 and TRBJ1-1; D call uncertain. This CDR3 contains 13 residues. V was clipped by 5 bases and J by 11 bases, with 18 bases between them. In germline, CDR1 is MNHEY, CDR2 SVGAGI.

The chain is built from TRBV7-3 and TRBJ1-1; D is undetermined. The CDR3 extends over 10 amino acids. Deletions cut 5 bases from V and 10 bases from J, with 8 bases between. CDR1 is SGHTA, CDR2 FQGTGA, per germline. The CDR3: CASSPHVAFF. CDR3 nucleotides: TGTGCCAGCAGCCCTCATGTAGCTTTCTTT.

The chain is built from TRBV9 and TRBJ2-3; possibly TRBD1 or TRBD2 for D (5 bases each). This CDR3 is 16 amino acids long. Trimming cost V 4 bases and J 2 bases, with 17 bases left between them. Germline V lookup: CDR1 SGDLS, CDR2 YYNGEE. CDR3 region: CASSLHPGTSTDTQYF. The DNA for the CDR3 is TGTGCCAGCAGCCTACACCCTGGGACCTCCACAGATACGCAGTATTTT. The entire variable domain, with the rest obtained from reference TRBV9 and TRBJ2-3, is as follows: DSGVTQTPKHLITATGQRVTLRCSPRSGDLSVYWYQQSLDQGLQFLIQYYNGEERAKGNILERFSAQQFPDLHSELNLSSLELGDSALYFCASSLHPGTSTDTQYFGPGTRLTVL.

As to this clone: Mismatch with germline at one junction end may stem from a read error. V is TRBV10-3 and J is TRBJ1-2; 7 nucleotides line up with TRBD1. Germline assignment: CDR1 ENHRY and CDR2 SYGVKD. The CDR3 totals 13 residues. The CDR3 region is CATSKLGQLYYTF. DNA for the CDR3: TGTGCCACCAGTAAGCTGGGACAGTTGTACTACACCTTC.

The chain carries TRBV19 and TRBJ1-6, with a possible D match to TRBD1 (6 bases). The length of the CDR3 is 13 residues. With 9 bases removed from V and 9 bases from J, the gap between germline ends came to 15 bases. Germline CDR1 is LNHDA and CDR2 is SQIVND (reference sequence). The CDR3 region has the DNA TGTGCCAGCGAACAGGGAAATGGTTCACCCCTCCACTTT. This translates into CASEQGNGSPLHF.

This sequence joins TRBV7-4 and TRBJ1-1; TRBD1 matches 7 bases. This CDR3 has 12 amino acids. Germline CDR1 is SGHVT and CDR2 is SQSDAQ. Trimming took 4 bases from V and 8 from J; bases not matched to a gene: 4. The CDR3 sequence: CASSSIQGEAFF. CDR3 sequence (DNA): TGTGCCAGCAGCTCTATACAGGGGGAAGCTTTCTTT.

V is TRBV5-4 and J is TRBJ2-2; D remains ambiguous. CDR3 size: 15 residues. Trimming removed 2 bases at V and 1 base at J, with 9 bases between. From germline, CDR1 is SGHNT and CDR2 YYREEE (reference sequence). In DNA, the CDR3 is TGTGCCAGCAGCTTAGGAGTCCAGAACACCGGGGAGCTGTTTTTT. Its translation is CASSLGVQNTGELFF.

The V and J genes are TRBV28 and TRBJ2-7; D might be TRBD1 (5 bases). CDR1 is MDHEN and CDR2 is SYDVKM in the germline V gene. This CDR3 has 12 residues. The V end was cut by 2 bases, the J end by 3 bases, with 5 bases between. DNA of the CDR3: TGTGCCAGCAGTTTAGACAGCTACGAGCAGTACTTC. Its protein is CASSLDSYEQYF.

The chain uses TRBV10-1 and TRBJ1-2; no definite D call. The CDR3 sequence is 15 residues long. CDR1 is WNHNN and CDR2 is SYGVQD in the germline V gene (reference sequence). The V end lost 0 bases, the J end lost 9 bases, and 17 bases lay between the germline ends. This CDR3 reads CASSESSWTYGSYTF. The DNA for the CDR3 is TGCGCCAGCAGTGAGTCGAGTTGGACGTATGGGAGCTACACCTTC.

The genes are TRBV30 and TRBJ1-2; D might be TRBD1 (6 bases). The CDR3 has 13 amino acids. Trimming left V 3 bases short and J 7 bases short, with 15 bases between. Germline CDR1 GTSNPN, CDR2 SVGIG (reference sequence). The CDR3 spells CAWSPGVDRGYTF. The CDR3 DNA reads as TGTGCCTGGAGCCCAGGGGTTGACCGTGGCTACACCTTC.

This rearrangement joins TRBV3-1 (or the pseudogene TRBV3-2) to TRBJ2-7; 7 nucleotides align to TRBD1. This CDR3 contains 17 residues. The V gene end was trimmed by 10 bases and the J gene end by 1 base; junction bases not matched to a gene: 19. The V gene's germline CDR1 is LGHDT and CDR2 YNNKEL (reference sequence). The CDR3 region has the DNA TGTGCCACTCCGAGTACTTACAGGGGAGTACAGTCCTACGAGCAGTACTTC. Protein sequence: CATPSTYRGVQSYEQYF.

This clone was picked up one time. V usage is TRBV9 and J usage is TRBJ1-6; D call uncertain. The CDR3 contains 11 residues. V was cut by 0 bases and J by 11 bases, with 3 bases left in between. Germline V gene sequence: CDR1 SGDLS, CDR2 YYNGEE. CDR3 nucleotides: TGTGCCAGCAGCGTAGAGGCACCCCTCCACTTT. Protein product: CASSVEAPLHF.

The V and J genes are TRBV19 and TRBJ2-7, with 7 bases identical to TRBD1. The V and J ends lost 3 bases and 4 bases, in that order; junction bases with no gene match: 9. Germline V gene lookup returns CDR1 LNHDA and CDR2 SQIVND (reference sequence). CDR3 size: 15 residues. The CDR3 sequence is CASSIGQGELYEQYF. The CDR3 nucleotides are TGTGCCAGTAGTATTGGGCAGGGGGAACTTTACGAGCAGTACTTC.